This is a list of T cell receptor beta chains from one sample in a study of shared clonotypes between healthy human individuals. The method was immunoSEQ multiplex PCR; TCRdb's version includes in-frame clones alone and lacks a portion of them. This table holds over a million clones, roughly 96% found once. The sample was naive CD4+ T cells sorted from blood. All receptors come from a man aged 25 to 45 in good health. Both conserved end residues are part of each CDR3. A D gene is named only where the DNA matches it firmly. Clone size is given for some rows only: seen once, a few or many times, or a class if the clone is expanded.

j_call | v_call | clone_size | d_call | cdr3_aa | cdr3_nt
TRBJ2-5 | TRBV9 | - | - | CASSPHPISETQYF | TGTGCCAGCAGCCCTCACCCTATTTCAGAGACCCAGTACTTC
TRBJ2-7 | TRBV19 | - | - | CASSIVSETTRSYEQYF | TGTGCCAGTAGTATAGTATCCGAGACGACTCGTTCCTACGAGCAGTACTTC
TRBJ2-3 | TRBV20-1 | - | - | CSARDWDTQYF | TGCAGTGCTAGAGACTGGGATACGCAGTATTTT
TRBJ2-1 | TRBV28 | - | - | CASLEVVGDEQFF | TGTGCCAGCCTTGAGGTAGTGGGCGATGAGCAGTTCTTC
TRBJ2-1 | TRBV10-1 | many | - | CASSERRLALEQFF | TGCGCCAGCAGTGAGAGGAGATTAGCCTTAGAGCAGTTCTTC
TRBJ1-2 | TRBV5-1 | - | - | CASSLVDGDYGYTF | TGCGCCAGCAGCTTGGTGGACGGGGACTATGGCTACACCTTC
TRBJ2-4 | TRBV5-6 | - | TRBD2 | CASSASWLAGGLAKNIQYF | TGTGCCAGCAGCGCTAGTTGGCTAGCGGGAGGGTTAGCCAAAAACATTCAGTACTTC
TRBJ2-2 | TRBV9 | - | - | CASSVTGTGNTGELFF | TGTGCCAGCAGCGTAACAGGCACAGGGAACACCGGGGAGCTGTTTTTT
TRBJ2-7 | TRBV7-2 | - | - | CASSPRGGVTTYEQYF | TGTGCCAGCAGCCCGAGAGGGGGGGTAACCACCTACGAGCAGTACTTC
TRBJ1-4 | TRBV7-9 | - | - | CASSSPDSRRDTNEKLFF | TGTGCCAGCAGCTCACCGGACAGCCGCCGTGACACTAATGAAAAACTGTTTTTT
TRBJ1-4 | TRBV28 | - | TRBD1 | CASSSTGTAALKLFF | TGTGCCAGCAGCTCCACCGGGACAGCCGCCTTAAAACTGTTTTTT
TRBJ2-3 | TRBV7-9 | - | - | CASSLQTDTQYF | TGTGCCAGCAGTCTTCAAACAGATACGCAGTATTTT
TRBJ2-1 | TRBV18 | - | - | CASSPSPNEQFF | TGTGCCAGCTCACCATCCCCCAATGAGCAGTTCTTC